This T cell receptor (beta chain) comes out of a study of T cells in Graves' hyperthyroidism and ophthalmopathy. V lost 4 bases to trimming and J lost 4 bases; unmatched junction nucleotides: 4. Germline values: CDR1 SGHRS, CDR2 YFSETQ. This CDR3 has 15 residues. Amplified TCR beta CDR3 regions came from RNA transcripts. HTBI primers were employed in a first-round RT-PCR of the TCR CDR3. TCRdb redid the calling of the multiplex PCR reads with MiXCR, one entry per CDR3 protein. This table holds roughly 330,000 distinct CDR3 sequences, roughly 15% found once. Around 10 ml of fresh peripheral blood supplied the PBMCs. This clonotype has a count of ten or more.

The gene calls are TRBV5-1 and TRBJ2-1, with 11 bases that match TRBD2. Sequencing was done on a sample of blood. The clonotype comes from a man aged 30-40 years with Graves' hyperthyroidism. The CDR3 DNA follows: TGCGCCAGCAGCGTGACTAGCGGGAAATACAATGAGCAGTTCTTC. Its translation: CASSVTSGKYNEQFF.